The source of this T cell receptor beta chain is a study of cytomegalovirus exposure and HLA in healthy donors. On this clone: What it recognizes is unknown.

J was trimmed by 0 bases and V by 8 bases; bases with no gene match: 4. CDR1 ENHRY and CDR2 SYGVKD come from the germline V gene. The CDR3 contains 14 residues. Amplification used 60 Vbeta primers and 13 Jbeta primers. Produced via immunoSEQ multiplex PCR; TCRdb's table is partial and in-frame only. Among a few hundred thousand clones listed, approximately 80% were seen once. Study-wide findings and caveats: Later analysis identified a missense DCLRE1C variant that was linked to TCR beta V- and J-gene trimming. Among the CMV-associated chains, a few were confirmed in vitro as specific for CMV antigens.

Material: PBMCs. This TCR came from a man between 25 and 39 years old in good health and CMV-seronegative. The chain combines TRBV10-3 with TRBJ1-5; TRBD1 matches at 7 bases. CDR3 DNA sequence: TGTGCCATCGGGACAGATTATAGCAATCAGCCCCAGCATTTT. Encoded protein: CAIGTDYSNQPQHF.